The source of this T cell receptor (beta chain) is a study of CD8 T cells in Susac syndrome. At the level of the study: Patients with Susac syndrome were therapy-naive, on corticosteroids, or on intravenous immunoglobulin alone at blood draw.

From blood CD8+ and CD4+ T cells, TCR beta sequences were generated. Patients having Susac syndrome satisfied recently defined diagnostic criteria for definite or probable disease. Germline-derived CDR1 and CDR2 are MGHDK and SYGVNS. This CDR3 contains 16 residues. V lost 4 bases and J 2 bases, leaving 16 bases between the germline ends. RNA totalling roughly 0.45 to 1 ug underwent reverse transcription with random hexamers. Amplification of TCR beta CDR3 used immunoSEQ multiplex PCR across 54 Vbeta and 13 Jbeta. TCRdb recomputed calls from the immunoSEQ multiplex PCR reads with MiXCR, one row per CDR3 protein. The table lists about 140,000 distinct CDR3 sequences, just under 95% of them singletons.

The chain is built from TRBV25-1 and TRBJ2-3; D possibly corresponds to TRBD2 (6 bases). This sequence originates from a human donor with Susac syndrome. The source material was CD4+ T cells from PBMCs. The DNA of the CDR3 is TGTGCCAGCAGTGCTACGATTGGGGGGACCACAGATACGCAGTATTTT. It is translated as CASSATIGGTTDTQYF. Complete variable domain (other parts from reference TRBV25-1 and TRBJ2-3): EADIYQTPRYLVIGTGKKITLECSQTMGHDKMYWYQQDPGMELHLIHYSYGVNSTEKGDLSSESTVSRIRTEHFPLTLESARPSHTSQYLCASSATIGGTTDTQYFGPGTRLTVL.